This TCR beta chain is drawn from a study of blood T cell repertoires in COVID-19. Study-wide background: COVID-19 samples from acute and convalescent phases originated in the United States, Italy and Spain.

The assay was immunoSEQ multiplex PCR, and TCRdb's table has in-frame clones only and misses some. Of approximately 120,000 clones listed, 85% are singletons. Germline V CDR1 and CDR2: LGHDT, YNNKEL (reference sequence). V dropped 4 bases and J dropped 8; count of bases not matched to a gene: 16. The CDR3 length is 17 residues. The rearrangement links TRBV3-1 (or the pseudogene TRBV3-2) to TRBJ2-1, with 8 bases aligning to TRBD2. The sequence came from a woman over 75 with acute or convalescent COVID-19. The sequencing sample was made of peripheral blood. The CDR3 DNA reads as TGTGCCAGCAGCCTTCGTACCTCGGGACTAGATGTTGATGAGCAGTTCTTC. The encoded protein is CASSLRTSGLDVDEQFF.